The entry below gives a single T cell receptor (beta chain) sequence along with its context. The antigen remains undetermined. The sample comes from a study of T cell repertoires in cytomegalovirus infection. Study details: Recently identified HLA-C-restricted and well-studied HLA-B-restricted CMV epitopes were used. Indicated by public TCR beta signatures were CMV infection and matching HLA type.

TCRdb used MiXCR to reprocess the reads, holding one entry per CDR3 protein. Of approximately 300,000 distinct CDR3 sequences in the sample, about 25% were seen once. From germline, CDR1 is LNHDA and CDR2 SQIVND (reference sequence). The CDR3 runs 15 residues. The V gene lost 2 bases and the J gene lost 7 bases, with 17 bases spanning the gap. Points from the study as a whole: There were HLA-C-restricted CMV-specific TCR beta clonotypes dominating the ex vivo response.

The receptor was isolated from a human donor in good health (CMV status not recorded). Some clones in this sample may be carry-over from other donors' samples. The specimen was cultured PBMCs, collected from culture after CMV antigen stimulation. This rearrangement joins TRBV19 to TRBJ2-5, with D possibly matching TRBD2 (6 bases). The CDR3 loop is CASSISGGDAVTQYF. For the CDR3, the DNA is TGTGCCAGTAGTATATCCGGCGGGGATGCGGTGACCCAGTACTTC.